This T cell receptor beta chain was identified during a study of blood T cell repertoires in COVID-19. Overall study: Donors in the United States, Italy and Spain gave samples during acute or convalescent COVID-19. T cells, B-cell-depleted T cells, or PBMCs provided the cDNA or gDNA that served as material.

This clone appeared a single time. Per the original methods: For nucleated cells, counts were estimated from reference gene primer amplification. TCRdb's table, derived via immunoSEQ multiplex PCR, lists solely in-frame clones and lacks some. V and J calls and clone size are copied from that table; D and trimming were computed from the DNA. The sample lists hundreds of thousands of clones, 75% to 90% occurring once. Sequenced sample: peripheral blood. This TCR came from a woman in her 30s with active or convalescent COVID-19.

DNA of the CDR3: TGTGCCAGCAGCTTGGCAGGGAAAGAGACCCAGTACTTC. It codes for CASSLAGKETQYF. This chain connects TRBV5-6 to TRBJ2-5; D might be TRBD1 (5 bases). The CDR3 runs to 13 residues. Germline V gene lookup returns CDR1 SGHDT and CDR2 YYEEEE. V shed 0 bases and J shed 3 bases, with 6 bases lying between them.